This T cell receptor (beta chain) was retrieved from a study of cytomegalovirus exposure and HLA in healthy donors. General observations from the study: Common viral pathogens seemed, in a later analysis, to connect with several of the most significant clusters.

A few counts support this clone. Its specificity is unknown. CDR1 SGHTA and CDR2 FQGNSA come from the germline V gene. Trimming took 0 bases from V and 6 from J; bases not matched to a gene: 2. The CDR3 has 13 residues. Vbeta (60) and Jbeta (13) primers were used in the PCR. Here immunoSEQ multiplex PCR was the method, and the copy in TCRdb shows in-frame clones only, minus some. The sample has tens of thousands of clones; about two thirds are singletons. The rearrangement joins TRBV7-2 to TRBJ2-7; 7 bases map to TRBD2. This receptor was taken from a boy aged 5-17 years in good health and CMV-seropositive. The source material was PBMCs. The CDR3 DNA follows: TGTGCCAGCAGCTTAGCTGGACTAGTCGAGCAGTACTTC. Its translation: CASSLAGLVEQYF.